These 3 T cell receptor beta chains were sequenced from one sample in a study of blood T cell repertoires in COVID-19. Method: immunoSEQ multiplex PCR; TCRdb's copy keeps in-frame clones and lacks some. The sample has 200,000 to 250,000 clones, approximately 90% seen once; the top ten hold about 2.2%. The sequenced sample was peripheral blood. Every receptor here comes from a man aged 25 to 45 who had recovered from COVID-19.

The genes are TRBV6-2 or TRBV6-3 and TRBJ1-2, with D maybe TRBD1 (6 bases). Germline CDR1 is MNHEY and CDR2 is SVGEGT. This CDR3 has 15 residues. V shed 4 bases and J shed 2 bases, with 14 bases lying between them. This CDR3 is CASSWTVTFNYGYTF. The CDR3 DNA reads TGTGCCAGCAGTTGGACAGTCACCTTCAACTATGGCTACACCTTC.

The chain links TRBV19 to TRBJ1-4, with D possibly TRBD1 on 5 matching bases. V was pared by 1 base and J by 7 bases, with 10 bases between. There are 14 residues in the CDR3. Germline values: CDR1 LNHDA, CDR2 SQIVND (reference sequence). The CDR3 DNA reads TGTGCCAGTAGTATAGGCGGGGGTACTGAAAAACTGTTTTTT. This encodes CASSIGGGTEKLFF.

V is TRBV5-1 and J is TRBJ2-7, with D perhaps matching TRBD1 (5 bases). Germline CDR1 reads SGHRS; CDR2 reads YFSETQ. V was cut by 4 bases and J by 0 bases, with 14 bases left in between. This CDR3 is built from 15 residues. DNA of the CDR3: TGCGCCAGCAGCCCCTTTGAAAGGGGCTCCTACGAGCAGTACTTC. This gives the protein CASSPFERGSYEQYF.